Following are 6 T cell receptor beta chains from one sample sequenced in a study of Tregs in tolerant kidney transplant recipients. The assay was immunoSEQ multiplex PCR, and TCRdb's table has in-frame clones only and misses some. The sample carries approximately 90,000 clones, roughly 93% recorded once. The nonmyeloablative bone marrow transplants came from related graft donors, with transient mixed chimerism. Sequencing used CD4+ T cells from blood (PBMCs), obtained 12 months after the transplant. These receptors were taken from a human patient who received a combined kidney and bone marrow transplant. Some T cells may have come from the graft donor.

The rearrangement joins TRBV10-3 to TRBJ2-2; 7 nucleotides agree with TRBD1. From germline, CDR1 is ENHRY and CDR2 SYGVKD. This CDR3 is 15 amino acids long. Unmatched junction bases numbered 10, after V lost 9 bases and J lost 3 bases. The CDR3, as DNA: TGTGCCATTAAAACAGGGGATTGGGACACCGGGGAGCTGTTTTTT. Its protein product is CAIKTGDWDTGELFF.

The chain recombines TRBV29-1 with TRBJ2-2, with 11 bases fitting TRBD1. The germline CDR1 and CDR2 sequences are SQVTM and ANQGSEA. This CDR3 comprises 13 residues. V was pared by 7 bases and J by 3 bases, with 1 base of the junction left unmatched. CDR3 amino acids: CSGDRGDTGELFF. As DNA, the CDR3 is TGCAGCGGGGACAGGGGGGACACCGGGGAGCTGTTTTTT.

The chain is built from TRBV5-8 and TRBJ1-2, with TRBD1 matching over 9 bases. The ends lost 4 bases at V and 8 bases at J; junction bases unmatched: 9. Germline CDR1 is SGHTS and CDR2 is YDEGEE. The CDR3 runs 14 residues. The CDR3 DNA is TGTGCCAGCAGCCCGCTACAGGGGGCCTTCGGCTACACCTTC. It translates to CASSPLQGAFGYTF. Together with reference TRBV5-8 and TRBJ1-2, the CDR3 gives the full variable domain: EAGVTQSPTHLIKTRGQQATLRCSPISGHTSVYWYQQALGLGLQFLLWYDEGEERNRGNFPPRFSGRQFPNYSSELNVNALELEDSALYLCASSPLQGAFGYTFGSGTRLTVV.

This sequence joins TRBV18 and TRBJ2-6; D unresolved. This CDR3 is 13 amino acids long. Germline V gene data show CDR1 as KGHSH and CDR2 as LQKENI. Deletions cut 5 bases from V and 3 bases from J, with 5 bases between. In nucleotides, the CDR3 is TGTGCCAGCTCATTCTTTGGGGCCAACGTCCTGACTTTC. This translates into CASSFFGANVLTF.

V usage is TRBV6-5 and J usage is TRBJ2-7; 8 bases map to TRBD1. This CDR3 contains 15 residues. With V trimmed by 6 bases and J by 5 bases, 12 bases remained unmatched. Per the germline V gene, CDR1 is MNHEY and CDR2 is SVGAGI. CDR3 sequence: CASSQQVTGVHEQYF. CDR3 sequence (DNA): TGTGCCAGCAGCCAACAGGTGACAGGGGTCCACGAGCAGTACTTC.

The CDR3 coding sequence is TGCGCCAGCAGCACAAGACTACTGGACACTGAAGCTTTCTTT. Amino acids: CASSTRLLDTEAFF. The J gene is TRBJ1-1, the V gene TRBV5-1; D is uncertain. The CDR3 has 14 residues. Looked up from germline, CDR1 is SGHRS and CDR2 is YFSETQ. The V gene lost 4 bases and the J gene lost 3 bases, with 13 bases spanning the gap.